One sample yielded the 32 T cell receptor beta chains listed below, sequenced in a study of shared clonotypes between healthy human individuals. Only in-frame clones appear in the TCRdb table, and some are missing; sequencing was by immunoSEQ multiplex PCR. The repertoire holds some 2,500,000 clones, with under 95% as singletons. Sequencing input: naive CD4+ T cells from PBMCs. As to subset: CD45RA+ positively selected. The receptor set was obtained from a man younger than 30 in good health. Some clones in this sample may be carry-over from other donors' samples.

V is TRBV18 and J is TRBJ2-2; tentatively, D is TRBD1 (5 bases). The germline V gene encodes CDR1 KGHSH and CDR2 LQKENI. The V and J ends lost 1 base and 2 bases respectively, with 8 bases between them. This CDR3 spans 15 amino acids. The CDR3 sequence: CASSPLQVNTGELFF. DNA for the CDR3: TGTGCCAGCTCACCACTACAGGTCAACACCGGGGAGCTGTTTTTT.

The J gene is TRBJ1-1, the V gene TRBV7-8; D uncertain. Trimming shortened V by 5 bases and J by 0 bases, and 7 bases separated the two germline ends. The CDR3 is made up of 13 amino acids. The germline CDR1 and CDR2 sequences are SGHVS and FQNEAQ. CDR3 protein: CASSPPLNTEAFF. The DNA for the CDR3 is TGTGCCAGCAGCCCCCCATTGAACACTGAAGCTTTCTTT.

This chain connects TRBV6-6 to TRBJ1-1, with TRBD1 identical over 7 bases. CDR1 and CDR2 (germline): MNHNY, SVGAGI (reference sequence). The J segment lost 1 base and the V segment lost 10 bases, leaving 6 bases of the junction unmatched. The CDR3 consists of 13 residues. The CDR3 loop reads CATRQGTNTEAFF. As DNA, the CDR3 is TGTGCCACCCGACAGGGTACGAACACTGAAGCTTTCTTT.

The rearrangement uses TRBV6-5 and TRBJ1-2, with D possibly TRBD1 on 5 matching bases. Trimming left V 2 bases short and J 7 bases short, with 11 bases between. Germline CDR1 and CDR2: MNHEY and SVGAGI. The CDR3 is 13 amino acids. DNA for the CDR3: TGTGCCAGCAGTTACAGGGGCGACGGTGGCTACACCTTC. This sequence encodes CASSYRGDGGYTF.

The chain has TRBV6-6 and TRBJ2-7, with a possible D match to TRBD2 (6 bases). V was shortened by 6 bases and J by 4 bases, with 16 bases between the two germline ends. The CDR3 covers 14 residues. Germline CDR1 is MNHNY and CDR2 is SVGAGI (reference sequence). The CDR3 protein is CASSLLGTSYEQYF. The CDR3 DNA is TGTGCCAGCAGCCTCCTCGGGACTTCTTACGAGCAGTACTTC.

V gene TRBV7-2 combines with J gene TRBJ2-3; D is unresolved. The CDR3 is 14 amino acids. V lost 5 bases to trimming and J lost 6 bases, with 15 bases between them. Per the germline V gene, CDR1 is SGHTA and CDR2 is FQGNSA. The CDR3 loop reads CASSPSSVPDTQYF. The CDR3, as DNA: TGTGCCAGCAGCCCGTCCTCGGTGCCCGATACGCAGTATTTT.

The chain uses TRBV28 and TRBJ1-3; no definite D call. The germline gives CDR1 MDHEN, CDR2 SYDVKM. Trimming pared 5 bases from V and 6 bases from J, leaving 2 bases between. The CDR3 contains 10 residues. CDR3 DNA sequence: TGTGCCAGCAGTGCAAACACCATATATTTT. Translating it yields CASSANTIYF.

The V and J genes are TRBV28 and TRBJ1-2; D possibly corresponds to TRBD1 (6 bases). There are 16 residues in the CDR3. Trimming stripped 0 bases from V and 9 bases from J, with 20 bases between. Germline CDR1 MDHEN, CDR2 SYDVKM. CDR3 nucleotide sequence: TGTGCCAGCAGTTTATGGCATGGGGGCCAAGGGGCCCGCTACACCTTC. Protein product: CASSLWHGGQGARYTF.

In its sample, this clone was seen once. The chain carries TRBV2 and TRBJ1-5, with D perhaps matching TRBD1 (6 bases). Germline CDR1 and CDR2: SNHLY and FYNNEI. CDR3 length: 14 amino acids. V shed 4 bases and J shed 4 bases, with 11 bases lying between them. In DNA form, the CDR3 reads TGTGCCAGCAGTGTTAGGGGGTGGAATCAGCCCCAGCATTTT. It yields the protein CASSVRGWNQPQHF.

The V and J genes are TRBV5-4 and TRBJ2-1; 14 bases are a match to TRBD2. The CDR3 runs 15 residues. Germline V gene lookup returns CDR1 SGHNT and CDR2 YYREEE (reference sequence). Trimming took 4 bases from V and 7 from J; bases not matched to a gene: 4. The CDR3 DNA reads as TGTGCCAGCAGCCGGCGGACTAGCGGGAGGAATGAGCAGTTCTTC. Amino acids: CASSRRTSGRNEQFF. The complete variable domain, with remaining parts taken from reference TRBV5-4 and TRBJ2-1, reads ETGVTQSPTHLIKTRGQQVTLRCSSQSGHNTVSWYQQALGQGPQFIFQYYREEENGRGNFPPRFSGLQFPNYSSELNVNALELDDSALYLCASSRRTSGRNEQFFGPGTRLTVL.

The chain joins TRBV21-1 to TRBJ1-4; TRBD1, the table's D call, was not compared with the DNA. TRBV21-1 is a pseudogene segment. The CDR3 has 18 amino acids. The CDR3 spells CASSKDLKGNRRARKLFF. In DNA, the CDR3 is TGTGCCAGCAGCAAAGACCTAAAAGGAAACCGCAGGGCGCGGAAACTGTTTTTT.

The V call is TRBV10-2, the J call TRBJ2-2; unclear D gene. V was pared by 2 bases and J by 4 bases, with 14 bases between. The germline V gene has CDR1 WSHSY and CDR2 SAAADI. The CDR3 runs 16 residues. DNA for the CDR3: TGCGCCAGCAGTGAGCCTCGTGGTAGTGGCACCGGGGAGCTGTTTTTT. Translated: CASSEPRGSGTGELFF.

The chain joins TRBV18 to TRBJ1-5, with 9 bases fitting TRBD1. The CDR3 runs 15 residues. Germline V CDR1 and CDR2: KGHSH, LQKENI. Trimming removed 0 bases from V and 7 bases from J; junction bases left unmatched: 4. The CDR3 bases are TGTGCCAGCTCACCACCCGGGACAGGGTCGCAGCCCCAGCATTTT. Translation gives CASSPPGTGSQPQHF.

The CDR3 protein is CASSQGAGGAYNEQFF. The CDR3, as DNA: TGTGCCAGCAGCCAAGGGGCGGGAGGGGCCTACAATGAGCAGTTCTTC. The chain joins TRBV28 to TRBJ2-1; 9 nucleotides line up with TRBD2. Germline values: CDR1 MDHEN, CDR2 SYDVKM. The V and J ends lost 6 bases and 2 bases, in that order; junction bases with no gene match: 8. The CDR3 consists of 16 residues.

This rearrangement joins TRBV5-1 to TRBJ2-5; D might be TRBD2 (6 bases). The CDR3 has 17 residues. Germline V gives CDR1 SGHRS, CDR2 YFSETQ. Between the trimmed V and J ends, which lost 4 bases and 1 base, there was a span of 20 bases. The CDR3 reads CASSPTSLAGLQETQYF. CDR3 coding DNA: TGCGCCAGCAGCCCCACTAGTCTGGCGGGACTCCAAGAGACCCAGTACTTC.

The rearrangement joins TRBV6-5 to TRBJ1-6; 9 nucleotides line up with TRBD1. This CDR3 is 14 amino acids long. The ends lost 5 bases at V and 11 bases at J; junction bases unmatched: 7. The germline gives CDR1 MNHEY, CDR2 SVGAGI. The CDR3 coding sequence is TGTGCCAGCAGTACCGGACAGGGGAGGCCACCCCTCCACTTT. It yields the protein CASSTGQGRPPLHF.

The V gene is TRBV6-5, the J gene TRBJ2-4; D is possibly TRBD1 or TRBD2 (6 bases each). Germline lookup yields CDR1 MNHEY and CDR2 SVGAGI. The CDR3 length is 15 residues. The ends were cut back, 6 bases at V and 3 bases at J, with 15 bases in the middle. CDR3 amino acids: CASRVGGTGKNIQYF. The DNA for the CDR3 is TGTGCCAGCAGGGTCGGGGGCACGGGCAAAAACATTCAGTACTTC.

This chain links TRBV19 with TRBJ2-1, with 8 bases that match TRBD2. V shed 5 bases, J shed 12 bases, and the junction held 18 bases outside the gene matches. CDR1 and CDR2 from the germline V gene are LNHDA and SQIVND (reference sequence). The CDR3 is 16 residues long. CDR3 sequence (DNA): TGTGCCAGTAGTGAAGGTGGGACTAGTCGACGCTTATGGCAGTTCTTC. Its translation: CASSEGGTSRRLWQFF.

This chain connects TRBV15 to TRBJ2-2; 7 bases map to TRBD1. CDR1 and CDR2 (germline): LNHNV, YYDKDF (reference sequence). This CDR3 has 14 residues. J lost 4 bases, V lost 6 bases, and 5 bases had no gene match. CDR3 amino acids: CATSQQGFTGELFF. CDR3 bases: TGTGCCACCAGTCAACAGGGGTTCACCGGGGAGCTGTTTTTT.

The rearrangement joins TRBV5-3 to TRBJ2-3; the match to TRBD2 covers 14 bases. TRBV5-3 is placed among ORFs of uncertain function. V dropped 4 bases and J dropped 3; count of bases not matched to a gene: 7. The CDR3 length is 17 residues. DNA of the CDR3: TGTGCCAGAAGCCCCGGGACTAGCGGGAGAGATACAGATACGCAGTATTTT. Translated: CARSPGTSGRDTDTQYF.

The V call is TRBV6-6, the J call TRBJ2-6; D perhaps matches TRBD2 (5 bases). CDR1 is MNHNY, CDR2 SVGAGI, per germline (reference sequence). The V gene lost 4 bases and the J gene lost 3 bases, with 13 bases spanning the gap. The CDR3 totals 16 residues. CDR3 residues: CASSSAGGFGANVLTF. In DNA form, the CDR3 reads TGTGCCAGCAGTTCCGCGGGCGGGTTTGGGGCCAACGTCCTGACTTTC.

As to this clone: At the DNA level, this CDR3 is encoded by other sequences in the same sample as well. V usage is TRBV18 and J usage is TRBJ2-7; D remains unclear. Trimming removed 2 bases at V and 0 bases at J, with 5 bases between. Germline V gene sequence: CDR1 KGHSH, CDR2 LQKENI. The CDR3 is 13 residues long. CDR3 residues: CASSPLVSYEQYF. Here the CDR3 DNA reads TGTGCCAGCTCACCATTGGTCTCCTACGAGCAGTACTTC.

This clone was seen once. The chain carries TRBV6-6 and TRBJ1-2; maybe TRBD1 (6 bases). The V gene's germline CDR1 is MNHNY and CDR2 SVGAGI (reference sequence). Trimming took 4 bases from V and 6 from J, leaving 18 bases between them. The CDR3 runs 15 residues. CDR3 loop: CASSFEAGDYDGYTF. In DNA form, the CDR3 reads TGTGCCAGCAGTTTTGAGGCAGGGGATTACGATGGCTACACCTTC.

The chain joins TRBV30 to TRBJ2-2; 7 positions match TRBD1. This CDR3 has 18 residues. Germline values: CDR1 GTSNPN, CDR2 SVGIG (reference sequence). Trimming removed 4 bases from V and 0 bases from J; junction bases left unmatched: 14. CDR3 amino acids: CAWKRGRLIGANTGELFF. CDR3 sequence (DNA): TGTGCCTGGAAAAGGGGGCGCCTTATAGGTGCGAACACCGGGGAGCTGTTTTTT.

The chain has TRBV10-3 and TRBJ2-1, with D unresolved. This CDR3 spans 15 amino acids. V was shortened by 10 bases and J by 0 bases, with 16 bases between the two germline ends. The germline gives CDR1 ENHRY, CDR2 SYGVKD. In DNA form, the CDR3 reads TGTGCCACCGACTCAGGACCTAGCTCCTACAATGAGCAGTTCTTC. This gives the protein CATDSGPSSYNEQFF.

The chain couples TRBV6-6 to TRBJ2-7; D gene ambiguous. V lost 6 bases and J lost 2, with 17 bases in between. Germline loops: CDR1 MNHNY, CDR2 SVGAGI (reference sequence). The CDR3 has 15 residues. CDR3: CASSQGNGSPYEQYF. The DNA for the CDR3 is TGTGCCAGCAGCCAAGGGAATGGCTCTCCCTACGAGCAGTACTTC.

V gene TRBV7-3 combines with J gene TRBJ2-7, with 12 bases lining up with TRBD1. Looked up from germline, CDR1 is SGHTA and CDR2 is FQGTGA. The V gene end was trimmed by 7 bases and the J gene end by 6 bases; junction bases not matched to a gene: 10. This CDR3 is built from 15 residues. The DNA of the CDR3 is TGTGCCAGCAACGCCGGGACAGGGGGCAAAGGCGAGCAGTACTTC. Translating it yields CASNAGTGGKGEQYF.

The chain links TRBV27 to TRBJ1-1; 11 nucleotides line up with TRBD1. With V trimmed by 6 bases and J by 1 base, 13 bases remained unmatched. The CDR3 runs 18 residues. CDR1 and CDR2 (germline): MNHEY, SMNVEV (reference sequence). CDR3 DNA sequence: TGTGCCAGCAGCCACACCCCCGGACAGGGGGCTGGGAACACTGAAGCTTTCTTT. It specifies CASSHTPGQGAGNTEAFF.

The chain employs TRBV7-2 and TRBJ2-3, with 10 bases identical to TRBD1. The CDR3 spans 15 residues. Germline trimming cut 5 bases from V and 6 bases from J; bases unmatched to any gene: 8. Germline CDR1 SGHTA, CDR2 FQGNSA. CDR3 sequence (DNA): TGTGCCAGCAGCAAGGGACAGGGGTTAGGGGATACGCAGTATTTT. It codes for CASSKGQGLGDTQYF.

Details on this clone: At the DNA level, this CDR3 is encoded by other sequences in the same sample as well. V and J are TRBV19 and TRBJ1-5; D unclear. Trimming removed 3 bases from V and 3 bases from J, with 6 bases in between. The CDR3 is 13 amino acids. Germline CDR1 is LNHDA and CDR2 is SQIVND (reference sequence). The CDR3 nucleotides are TGTGCCAGTAGTATTCGGGACAATCAGCCCCAGCATTTT. This gives the protein CASSIRDNQPQHF.

The J gene is TRBJ1-2, the V gene TRBV30; D unresolved. Germline lookup yields CDR1 GTSNPN and CDR2 SVGIG (reference sequence). The CDR3 runs 15 residues. V dropped 1 base and J dropped 8 bases, with 20 bases sitting between them. The CDR3 loop is CAWSAQPKKDQGYTF. The CDR3 DNA reads TGTGCCTGGAGTGCCCAACCAAAAAAGGATCAGGGCTACACCTTC.

The rearrangement links TRBV6-5 to TRBJ2-7, with 8 nucleotides matching TRBD1. The CDR3 has 14 amino acids. Trimming cost V 6 bases and J 5 bases; bases outside gene matches: 9. Germline CDR1 is MNHEY and CDR2 is SVGAGI. The chain's CDR3 is CASSRDRTSHEQYF. In DNA form, the CDR3 reads TGTGCCAGCAGCCGGGACAGGACTTCGCACGAGCAGTACTTC.